This T cell receptor (beta chain) originates from a study of blood T cell repertoires in COVID-19. This CDR3 is built from 13 residues. Germline loops: CDR1 LGHDT, CDR2 YNNKEL (reference sequence). The trim removed 7 bases at V and 2 bases at J, leaving 4 bases unmatched. Libraries were prepared by immunoSEQ multiplex PCR; TCRdb keeps only in-frame clonotypes and omits some of them. The sample includes fewer than 40,000 clones, approximately 91% of them seen just once. The sequenced material came from peripheral blood. This TCR came from a woman of 80 years or more with active or convalescent COVID-19. The gene calls are TRBV3-1 (or the pseudogene TRBV3-2) and TRBJ2-5; 7 bases are shared with TRBD2. The DNA for the CDR3 is TGTGCCAGCAAAAGACTAGCTCAAGAGACCCAGTACTTC. Amino acid sequence: CASKRLAQETQYF.